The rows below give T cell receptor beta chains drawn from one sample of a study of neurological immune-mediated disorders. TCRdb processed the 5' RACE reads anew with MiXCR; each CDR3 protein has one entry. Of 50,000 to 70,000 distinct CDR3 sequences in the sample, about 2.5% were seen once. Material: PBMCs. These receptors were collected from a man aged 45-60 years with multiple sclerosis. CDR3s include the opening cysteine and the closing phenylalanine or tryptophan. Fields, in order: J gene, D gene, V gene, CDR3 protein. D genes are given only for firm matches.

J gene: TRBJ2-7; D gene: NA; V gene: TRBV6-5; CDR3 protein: CASLSGTSTEQYF
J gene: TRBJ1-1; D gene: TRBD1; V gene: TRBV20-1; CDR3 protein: CSARDQQGARGTEAFF
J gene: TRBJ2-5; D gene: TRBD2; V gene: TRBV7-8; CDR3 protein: CASSLVPSGGLETQYF
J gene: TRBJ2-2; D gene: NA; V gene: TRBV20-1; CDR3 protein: CSARPRVAGTGELFF
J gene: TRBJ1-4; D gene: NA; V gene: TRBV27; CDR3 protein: CASSRPGLNEKLFF
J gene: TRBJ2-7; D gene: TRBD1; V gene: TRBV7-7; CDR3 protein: CASSFSGTGVHEQYF
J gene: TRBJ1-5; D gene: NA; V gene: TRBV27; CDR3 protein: CASGRGFGNQPQHF
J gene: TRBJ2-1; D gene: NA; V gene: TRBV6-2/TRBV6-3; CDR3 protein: CASRELAAREQFF
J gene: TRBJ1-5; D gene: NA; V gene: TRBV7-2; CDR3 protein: CASSLVQGRNQPQHF
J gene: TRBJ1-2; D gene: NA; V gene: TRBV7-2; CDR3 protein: CASSFTAANSYGYTF
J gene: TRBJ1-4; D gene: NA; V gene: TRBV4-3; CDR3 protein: CASSQFKEKLFF
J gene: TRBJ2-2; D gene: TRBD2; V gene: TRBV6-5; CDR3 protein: CARRTGSGEMNTGELFF
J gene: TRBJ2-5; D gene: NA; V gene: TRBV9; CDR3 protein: CASGPRGSGETQYF
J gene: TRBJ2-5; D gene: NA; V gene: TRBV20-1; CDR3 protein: CSARDPSSPVETQYF
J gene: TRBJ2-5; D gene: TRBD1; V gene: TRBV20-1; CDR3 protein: CSAVTGRETQYF
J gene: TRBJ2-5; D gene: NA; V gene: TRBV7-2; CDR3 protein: CASSRDPTETQYF
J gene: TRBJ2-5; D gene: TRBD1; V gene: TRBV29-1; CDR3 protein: CSVDVGTGARTQYF
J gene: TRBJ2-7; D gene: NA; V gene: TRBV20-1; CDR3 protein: CSARGDAYEQYF
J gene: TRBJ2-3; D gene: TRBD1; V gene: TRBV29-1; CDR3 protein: CSVVDRGLGDTQYF
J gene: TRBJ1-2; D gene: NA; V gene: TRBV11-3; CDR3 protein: CASSETAGYGYTF
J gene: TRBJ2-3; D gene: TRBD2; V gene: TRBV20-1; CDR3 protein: CSASTSGGTQYF
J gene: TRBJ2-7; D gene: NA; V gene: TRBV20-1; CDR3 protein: CSARDFRDSPIEQYF
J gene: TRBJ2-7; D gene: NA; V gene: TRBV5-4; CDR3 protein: CASSLGSSSEQYF
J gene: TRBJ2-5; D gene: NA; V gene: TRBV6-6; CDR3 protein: CASSYDPLIQYF
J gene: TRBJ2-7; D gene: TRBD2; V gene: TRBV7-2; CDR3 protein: CASSLGLAGTGEQYF
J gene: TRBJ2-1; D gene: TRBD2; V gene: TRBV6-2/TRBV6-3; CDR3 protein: CASSLPSGGTLYNEQFF
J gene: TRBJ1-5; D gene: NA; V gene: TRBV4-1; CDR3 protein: CASSQLRASNQPQHF
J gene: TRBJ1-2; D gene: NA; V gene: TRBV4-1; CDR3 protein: CASSQDLDSNYGYTF
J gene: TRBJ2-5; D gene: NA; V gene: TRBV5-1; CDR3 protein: CASSLREETQYF
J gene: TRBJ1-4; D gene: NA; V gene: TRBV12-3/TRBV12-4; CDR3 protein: CASSPERGAYREAATNEKLFF
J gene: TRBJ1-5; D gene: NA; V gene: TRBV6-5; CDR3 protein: CATSPRRGNQPQHF